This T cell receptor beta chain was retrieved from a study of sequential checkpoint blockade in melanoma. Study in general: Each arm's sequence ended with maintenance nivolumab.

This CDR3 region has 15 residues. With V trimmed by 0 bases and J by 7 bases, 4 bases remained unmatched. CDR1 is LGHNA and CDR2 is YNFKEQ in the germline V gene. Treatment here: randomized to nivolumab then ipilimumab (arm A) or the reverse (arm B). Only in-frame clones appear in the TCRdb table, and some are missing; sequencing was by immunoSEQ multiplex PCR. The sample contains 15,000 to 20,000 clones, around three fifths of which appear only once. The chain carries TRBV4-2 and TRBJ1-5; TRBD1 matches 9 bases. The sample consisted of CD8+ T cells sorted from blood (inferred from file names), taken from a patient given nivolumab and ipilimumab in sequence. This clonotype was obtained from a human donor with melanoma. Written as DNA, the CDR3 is TGTGCCAGCAGCCAAGAGACAGGGGGAAGGCAGCCCCAGCATTTT. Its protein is CASSQETGGRQPQHF.